This T cell receptor beta chain was captured by sequencing in a study of beta chain features in type 1 diabetes. Study-level results: In comparison with healthy donors, patients had naive, central memory and Treg TCRB repertoires that appeared more similar.

Since all of the isolated RNA was reverse transcribed, expressed TCRB transcripts were what got sequenced. Libraries were prepared by immunoSEQ multiplex PCR; TCRdb keeps only in-frame clonotypes and omits some of them. The repertoire holds under 400,000 clones, with around a fifth as singletons. Stem cell-like memory, regulatory, central memory and naive CD4+ cells were sorted via CD45RO/CCR7/CD25/CD127/CD95/CD27. Trimming at V came to 6 bases and at J to 5 bases, leaving 7 bases not matched to a gene. Germline V gene sequence: CDR1 SQVTM, CDR2 ANQGSEA. The CDR3 is made up of 13 amino acids. A word on this clone: Antigen: not known.

Material for sequencing was naive CD4+ T cells from blood. This clonotype was sampled from a woman younger than 30 in good health. This chain connects TRBV29-1 to TRBJ1-2; 9 positions match TRBD1. Here the CDR3 DNA reads TGCAGCGTGGACACAGGGGGCGAGTATGGCTACACCTTC. Its protein is CSVDTGGEYGYTF. Full variable domain (remainder filled in from reference TRBV29-1 and TRBJ1-2): SAVISQKPSRDICQRGTSLTIQCQVDSQVTMMFWYRQQPGQSLTLIATANQGSEATYESGFVIDKFPISRPNLTFSTLTVSNMSPEDSSIYLCSVDTGGEYGYTFGSGTRLTVV.